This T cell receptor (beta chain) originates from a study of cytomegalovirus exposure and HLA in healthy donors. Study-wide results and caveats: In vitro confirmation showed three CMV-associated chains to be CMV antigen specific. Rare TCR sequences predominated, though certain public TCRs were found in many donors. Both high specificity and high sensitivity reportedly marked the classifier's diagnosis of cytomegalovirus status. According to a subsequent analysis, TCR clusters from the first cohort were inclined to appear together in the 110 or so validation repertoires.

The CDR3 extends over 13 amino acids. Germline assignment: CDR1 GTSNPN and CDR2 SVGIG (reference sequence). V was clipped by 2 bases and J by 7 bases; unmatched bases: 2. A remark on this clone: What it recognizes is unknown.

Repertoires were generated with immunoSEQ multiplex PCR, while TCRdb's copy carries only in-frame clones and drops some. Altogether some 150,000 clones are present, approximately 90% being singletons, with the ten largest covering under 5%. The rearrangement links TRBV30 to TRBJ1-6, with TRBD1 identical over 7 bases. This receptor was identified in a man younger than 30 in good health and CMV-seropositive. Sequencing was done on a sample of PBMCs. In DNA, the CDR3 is TGTGCCTGGAGTAGGGACAGCAATTCACCCCTCCACTTT. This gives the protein CAWSRDSNSPLHF. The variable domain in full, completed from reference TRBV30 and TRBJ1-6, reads SQTIHQWPATLVQPVGSPLSLECTVEGTSNPNLYWYRQAAGRGLQLLFYSVGIGQISSEVPQNLSASRPQDRQFILSSKKLLLSDSGFYLCAWSRDSNSPLHFGNGTRLTVT.